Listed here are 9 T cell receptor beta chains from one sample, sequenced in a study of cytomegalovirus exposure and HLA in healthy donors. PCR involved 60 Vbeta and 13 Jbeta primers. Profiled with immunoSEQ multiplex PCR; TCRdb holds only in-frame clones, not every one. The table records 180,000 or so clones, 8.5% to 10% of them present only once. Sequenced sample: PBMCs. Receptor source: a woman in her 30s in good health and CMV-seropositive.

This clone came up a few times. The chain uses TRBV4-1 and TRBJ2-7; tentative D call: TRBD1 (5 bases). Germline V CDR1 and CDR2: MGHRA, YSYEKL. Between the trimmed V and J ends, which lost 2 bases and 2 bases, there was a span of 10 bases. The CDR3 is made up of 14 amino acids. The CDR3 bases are TGCGCCAGCAGCCAATATCAGGGTACCTACGAGCAGTACTTC. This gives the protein CASSQYQGTYEQYF.

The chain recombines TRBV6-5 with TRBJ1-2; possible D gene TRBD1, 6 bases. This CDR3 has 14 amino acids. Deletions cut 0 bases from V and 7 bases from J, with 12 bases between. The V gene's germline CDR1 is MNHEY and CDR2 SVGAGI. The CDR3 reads CASSYSKVQGGYTF. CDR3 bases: TGTGCCAGCAGTTACTCGAAGGTACAGGGTGGCTACACCTTC.

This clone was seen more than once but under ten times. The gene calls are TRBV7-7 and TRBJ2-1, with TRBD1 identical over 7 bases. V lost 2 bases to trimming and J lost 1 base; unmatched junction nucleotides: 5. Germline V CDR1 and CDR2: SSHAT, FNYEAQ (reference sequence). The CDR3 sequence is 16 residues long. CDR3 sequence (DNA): TGTGCCAGCAGCTTACGTCCGACAGGGTCCTACAATGAGCAGTTCTTC. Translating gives CASSLRPTGSYNEQFF.

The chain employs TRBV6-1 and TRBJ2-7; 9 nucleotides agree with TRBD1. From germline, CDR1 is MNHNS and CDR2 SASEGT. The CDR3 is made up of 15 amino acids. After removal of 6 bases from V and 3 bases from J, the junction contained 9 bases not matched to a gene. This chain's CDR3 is CASRYEDRGDYEQYF. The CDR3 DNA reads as TGTGCCAGCAGATACGAGGACAGGGGAGACTACGAGCAGTACTTC.

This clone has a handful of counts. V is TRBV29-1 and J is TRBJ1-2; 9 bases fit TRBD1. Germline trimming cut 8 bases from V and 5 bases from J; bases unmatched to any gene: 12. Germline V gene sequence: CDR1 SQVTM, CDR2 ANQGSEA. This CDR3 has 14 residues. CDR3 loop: CSTRDRALFYGYTF. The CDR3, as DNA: TGCAGCACTCGGGACAGGGCATTATTTTATGGCTACACCTTC.

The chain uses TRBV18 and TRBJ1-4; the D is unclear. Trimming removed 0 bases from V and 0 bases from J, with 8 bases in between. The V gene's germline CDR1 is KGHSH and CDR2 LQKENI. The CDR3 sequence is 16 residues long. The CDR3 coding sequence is TGTGCCAGCTCACCACCAGAAACTGCAACTAATGAAAAACTGTTTTTT. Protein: CASSPPETATNEKLFF. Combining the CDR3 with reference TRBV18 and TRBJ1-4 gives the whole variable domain NAGVMQNPRHLVRRRGQEARLRCSPMKGHSHVYWYRQLPEEGLKFMVYLQKENIIDESGMPKERFSAEFPKEGPSILRIQQVVRGDSAAYFCASSPPETATNEKLFFGSGTQLSVL.

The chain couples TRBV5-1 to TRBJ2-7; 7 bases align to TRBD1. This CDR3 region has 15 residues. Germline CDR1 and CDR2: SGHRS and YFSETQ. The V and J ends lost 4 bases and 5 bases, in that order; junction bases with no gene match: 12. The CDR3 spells CASSPQIQGVDEQYF. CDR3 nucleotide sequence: TGCGCCAGCAGCCCCCAAATTCAGGGGGTGGACGAGCAGTACTTC. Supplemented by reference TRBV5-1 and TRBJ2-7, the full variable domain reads KAGVTQTPRYLIKTRGQQVTLSCSPISGHRSVSWYQQTPGQGLQFLFEYFSETQRNKGNFPGRFSGRQFSNSRSEMNVSTLELGDSALYLCASSPQIQGVDEQYFGPGTRLTVT.

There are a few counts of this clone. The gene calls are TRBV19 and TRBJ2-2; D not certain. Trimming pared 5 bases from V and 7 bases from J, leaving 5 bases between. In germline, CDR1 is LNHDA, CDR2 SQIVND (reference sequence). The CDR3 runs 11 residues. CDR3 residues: CASSVSGELFF. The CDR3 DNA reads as TGTGCCAGTAGTGTTAGCGGGGAGCTGTTTTTT.

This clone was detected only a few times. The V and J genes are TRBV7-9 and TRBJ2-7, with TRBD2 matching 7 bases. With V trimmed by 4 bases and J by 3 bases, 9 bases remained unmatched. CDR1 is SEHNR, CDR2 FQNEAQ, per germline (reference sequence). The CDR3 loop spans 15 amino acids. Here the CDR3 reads CASSSSTSSYYEQYF. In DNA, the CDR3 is TGTGCCAGCAGCTCTTCGACTAGCAGTTACTACGAGCAGTACTTC.